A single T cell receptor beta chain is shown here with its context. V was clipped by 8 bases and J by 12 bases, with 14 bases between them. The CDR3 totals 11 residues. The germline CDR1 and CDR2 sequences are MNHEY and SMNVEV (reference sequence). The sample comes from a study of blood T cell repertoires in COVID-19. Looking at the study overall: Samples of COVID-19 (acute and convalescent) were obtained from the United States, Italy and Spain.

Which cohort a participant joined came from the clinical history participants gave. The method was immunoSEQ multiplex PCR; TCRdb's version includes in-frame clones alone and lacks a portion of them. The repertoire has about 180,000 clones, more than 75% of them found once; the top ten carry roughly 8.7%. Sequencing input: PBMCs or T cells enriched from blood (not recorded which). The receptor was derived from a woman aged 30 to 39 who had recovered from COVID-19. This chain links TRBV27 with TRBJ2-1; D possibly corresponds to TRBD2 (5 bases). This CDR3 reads CASGTSIGQFF. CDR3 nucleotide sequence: TGTGCCAGCGGCACTAGTATCGGGCAGTTCTTC.